This T cell receptor beta chain emerged from a study of sequential checkpoint blockade in melanoma. This CDR3 has 13 residues. Germline assignment: CDR1 MDHEN and CDR2 SYDVKM. Trimming took 10 bases from V and 5 from J, leaving 14 bases between them. Treatment given: randomized to nivolumab then ipilimumab (arm A) or the reverse (arm B). TCRdb's table, derived via immunoSEQ multiplex PCR, lists solely in-frame clones and lacks some. The sample has approximately 7,700 clones, 50% to 75% seen once. The chain has TRBV28 and TRBJ2-2, with D tentatively TRBD1 (6 bases). This sequence was found in a human donor with melanoma. The sequencing here drew on CD8+ T cells sorted from blood (inferred from file names), taken from a patient given nivolumab and ipilimumab in sequence. The CDR3 nucleotides are TGTGCCACCTACCCCCAGGGGACCGGGGAGCTGTTTTTT. As protein: CATYPQGTGELFF.